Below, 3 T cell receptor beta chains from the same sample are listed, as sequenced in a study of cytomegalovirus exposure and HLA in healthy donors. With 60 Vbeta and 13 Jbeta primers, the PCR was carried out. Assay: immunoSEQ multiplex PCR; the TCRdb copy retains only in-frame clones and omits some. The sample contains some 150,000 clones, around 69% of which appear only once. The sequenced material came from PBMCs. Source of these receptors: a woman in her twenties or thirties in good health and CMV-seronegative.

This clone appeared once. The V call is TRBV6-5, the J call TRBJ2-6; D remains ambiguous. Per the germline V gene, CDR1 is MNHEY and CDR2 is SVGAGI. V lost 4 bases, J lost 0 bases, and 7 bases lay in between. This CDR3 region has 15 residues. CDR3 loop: CASSSLSSGANVLTF. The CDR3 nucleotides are TGTGCCAGCAGTTCACTTAGCTCTGGGGCCAACGTCCTGACTTTC.

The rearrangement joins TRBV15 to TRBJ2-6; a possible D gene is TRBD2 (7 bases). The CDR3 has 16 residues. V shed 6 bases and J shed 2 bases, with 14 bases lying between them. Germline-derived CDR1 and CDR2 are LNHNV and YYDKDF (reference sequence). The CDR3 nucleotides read TGTGCCACCAGGAAGGGGGGGCGGGCTGGGGCCAACGTCCTGACTTTC. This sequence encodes CATRKGGRAGANVLTF.

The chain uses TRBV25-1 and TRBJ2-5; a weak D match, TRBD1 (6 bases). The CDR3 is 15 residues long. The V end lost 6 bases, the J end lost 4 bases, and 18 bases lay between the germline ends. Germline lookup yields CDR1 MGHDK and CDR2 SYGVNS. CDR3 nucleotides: TGTGCCAGCAGGGGGGCGTTTTTTTGGGGAGAGACCCAGTACTTC. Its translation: CASRGAFFWGETQYF.